This T cell receptor (beta chain) was sequenced in a study of radiotherapy plus CTLA-4 blockade in lung cancer. Study-wide context: Objective responses were recorded in 15% to 20% of patients, with disease control recorded in 25% to 35%.

Study-wide results and caveats: In blood, tumor-derived TCR clones expanded after radiotherapy plus ipilimumab. The best prediction of response reportedly came from early blood T cell clone dynamics, with interferon-beta.

Focal radiation and CTLA-4 blockade (ipilimumab) were tested in chemo-refractory metastatic non-small-cell lung cancer patients. Generated by immunoSEQ multiplex PCR, the TCRdb table keeps only in-frame clones and is missing some. The profile shows around 100,000 clones, over 65% of them singletons. The V end lost 4 bases, the J end lost 5 bases, and 12 bases lay between the germline ends. Germline V lookup: CDR1 SGHRS, CDR2 YFSETQ. The CDR3 runs to 13 residues. Note on this clone: What it binds is unknown.

The J gene is TRBJ2-5, the V gene TRBV5-1, with a possible D match to TRBD1 (5 bases). Sequenced here: peripheral blood, sampled from a patient treated with radiotherapy plus ipilimumab. This sequence was found in a human donor with non-small cell lung cancer that progressed on radiotherapy plus ipilimumab. Some clones in this sample may be carry-over from other donors' samples. The CDR3 DNA reads TGCGCCAGCAGCAGACCGACAGAGGAGACCCAGTACTTC. Its translation: CASSRPTEETQYF.